This TCR beta chain stems from a study of blood T cell repertoires in COVID-19. Study overall: T cells, B-cell-depleted T cells, or PBMCs provided the cDNA or gDNA that served as material.

Clones were sequenced by immunoSEQ multiplex PCR, and TCRdb holds only the in-frame ones, with some missing. The sample has 120,000 or so clones; roughly four fifths are singletons. The V gene's germline CDR1 is SGHVS and CDR2 FQNEAQ. The CDR3 has 16 amino acids. V lost 2 bases and J lost 2, with 15 bases in between. Sequencing was performed on peripheral blood. The V call is TRBV7-8, the J call TRBJ1-2, with no clear D. The TCR originated in a man aged 30 to 39 with COVID-19, enrolled during active disease. CDR3 coding DNA: TGTGCCAGCAGCTTAAAAAGGGCCCCGGGGAACTATGGCTACACCTTC. Translated: CASSLKRAPGNYGYTF.